This TCR beta chain was retrieved from a study of control samples from healthy donors and cancer patients (dated by TCRdb to about 2020). The library was built by means of the immunoSEQ multiplex PCR assay. TCRdb holds this immuneACCESS table with in-frame rearrangements only. Some clones are missing; in checked studies, unresolved V genes explain under half, and the rest has no known cause. The sample table records tens of thousands of clones; around 83% of these occur just once. The ten largest clonotypes hold roughly 21% of the sample. The CDR3 numbers 14 residues from cysteine through phenylalanine. Just CDR3 DNA is preserved here, 42 bases in frame from base 1. V has 5 bases trimmed and J has 5 bases trimmed; junction bases matching no gene number 7. Via the germline V gene, CDR1 is SGHTA and CDR2 FQGNSA. As to this clone: It has no known antigen specificity. Nothing much larger sits one base from this clone, and base qualities are not available.

The specimen sequenced was PBMCs. The sequence derives from a woman aged 55-70 years with lung cancer. The receptor chain draws on TRBV7-2 and TRBJ2-7; 9 bases in between match TRBD1. The DNA is as follows: TGTGCCAGCAGCCCCGGGACAGGGAGCAACGAGCAGTACTTC. Its translation is CASSPGTGSNEQYF.